Detailed here is one T cell receptor beta chain. Its antigen is not known. Donors comprised healthy HIV-negative adults lacking recent acute infections or vaccinations. The entry originates in a study of shared clonotypes between healthy human individuals. Study-level findings and limits: Sorted-subset samples were not fully sequenced, rarefaction indicated. Relative to their counterparts shared across all four donors, non-shared clonotypes exhibited diminished generation probabilities.

Sequencing was performed with immunoSEQ multiplex PCR; in TCRdb, only in-frame clones are kept and a portion is missing. The sample contains about 710,000 clones, 72% of which appear only once. This clonotype originated in a woman in her thirties in good health. The specimen was memory CD4+ T cells sorted from blood. Subset given: CD45RA-negative fraction.

CDR3 bases: TGTGCCAGCTCACCCCCCACGCAAGCCATATATTTT. Protein product: CASSPPTQAIYF. This chain links TRBV18 with TRBJ1-3; no clear D gene. This CDR3 has 12 amino acids. Germline V gene lookup returns CDR1 KGHSH and CDR2 LQKENI. The V gene lost 3 bases and the J gene lost 11 bases, with 11 bases spanning the gap.